A selection of T cell receptor beta chains follows, all from one sample in a study of immune evolution from preneoplasia to lung adenocarcinoma. Generated by immunoSEQ multiplex PCR, the TCRdb table keeps only in-frame clones and is missing some. The table has thousands of clones, roughly nine tenths seen once; the top ten hold 6.5% to 8.5%. Source material: FFPE minimally invasive lung adenocarcinoma tissue. The receptors derive from a donor of 70 years or more with lung adenocarcinoma. Both conserved end residues are part of each CDR3. The D gene is left open where the match is weak. Clone size is not always given. Where it is, it says once, few, many or a class for expanded clones.

J: TRBJ1-1
D: TRBD1
V: TRBV14
size: NA
DNA: TGTGCCAGCACTTCCGACAGGGCCACTGAAGCTTTCTTT
CDR3: CASTSDRATEAFF

J: TRBJ2-2
D: TRBD2
V: TRBV6-4
size: NA
DNA: TGTGCCAGCAGTGACGGGACTACCACCGGGGAGCTGTTTTTT
CDR3: CASSDGTTTGELFF

J: TRBJ2-7
D: NA
V: TRBV9
size: NA
DNA: TGTGCCAGCAGCGTAGATATGGGGACGGGGTACGAGCAGTACTTC
CDR3: CASSVDMGTGYEQYF

J: TRBJ1-5
D: NA
V: TRBV19
size: NA
DNA: TGTGCCAGTAGTCCCCGATTCGCATCCCAGCCCCAGCATTTT
CDR3: CASSPRFASQPQHF

J: TRBJ1-2
D: TRBD1
V: TRBV6-5
size: few
DNA: TGTGCCAGCAGTTACCCCGGGCAGGGGGCGGAGGGCTACACCTTC
CDR3: CASSYPGQGAEGYTF

J: TRBJ2-3
D: NA
V: TRBV30
size: NA
DNA: TGTGCCTGGATGTCGGCAGGGCGAGGAGATACGCAGTATTTT
CDR3: CAWMSAGRGDTQYF

J: TRBJ1-2
D: NA
V: TRBV30
size: NA
DNA: TGTGCCTGGACCCCCGGGGGCAGCTATGGCTACACCTTC
CDR3: CAWTPGGSYGYTF

J: TRBJ2-7
D: NA
V: TRBV7-2
size: once
DNA: TGTGCCAGCAGCTTAATAGGAGTCTCCTACGAGCAGTACTTC
CDR3: CASSLIGVSYEQYF

J: TRBJ2-7
D: TRBD1
V: TRBV28
size: NA
DNA: TGTGCCAGCAGTTCCCAAGGGACAGGGGTTTACGAGCAGTACTTC
CDR3: CASSSQGTGVYEQYF

J: TRBJ2-7
D: TRBD1
V: TRBV10-3
size: NA
DNA: TGTGCCATCAGTGAGGGGGACAGGGGGTCCTACTTC
CDR3: CAISEGDRGSYF

J: TRBJ2-7
D: TRBD1
V: TRBV5-5
size: once
DNA: TGTGCCAGCAGCTTGTGGCTAGGGACAGGGGCTACCTACGAGCAGTACTTC
CDR3: CASSLWLGTGATYEQYF

J: TRBJ2-7
D: NA
V: TRBV7-8
size: NA
DNA: TGTGCCAGCAGCCCCGACCAGGGACTTTTCGCCTACGAGCAGTACTTC
CDR3: CASSPDQGLFAYEQYF

J: TRBJ2-7
D: TRBD1
V: TRBV11-2
size: NA
DNA: TGTGCCAGCAGCGATCCCCGCTACGGGACAGGGGGGGCCTACGAGCAGTACTTC
CDR3: CASSDPRYGTGGAYEQYF

J: TRBJ2-2
D: NA
V: TRBV6-1
size: NA
DNA: TGTGCCAGCAGCTTTCTAGTAGGCACCGGGGAGCTGTTTTTT
CDR3: CASSFLVGTGELFF

J: TRBJ1-5
D: NA
V: TRBV7-9
size: NA
DNA: TGTGCCAGCAGCTTGGGCGCTCAGCCCCAGCATTTT
CDR3: CASSLGAQPQHF

J: TRBJ2-2
D: NA
V: TRBV2
size: NA
DNA: TGTGCCAGCAGTTCTCACGAGGGTACCGGGGAGCTGTTTTTT
CDR3: CASSSHEGTGELFF

J: TRBJ2-3
D: NA
V: TRBV20-1
size: NA
DNA: TGCAGTGCTAGATATCCCCCGTTT
CDR3: CSARYPPF

J: TRBJ1-2
D: NA
V: TRBV2
size: few
DNA: TGTGCCAGCAGTGAGCAGGGGCCCTTCTATGGCTACACCTTC
CDR3: CASSEQGPFYGYTF

J: TRBJ2-3
D: NA
V: TRBV6-1
size: NA
DNA: TGTGCCAGCAGGGAAGCGCTGAGCACAGATACGCAGTATTTT
CDR3: CASREALSTDTQYF

J: TRBJ2-3
D: NA
V: TRBV7-3
size: NA
DNA: TGTGCCAGCAGCCGCAACCGGGTGAGTGGCACAGATACGCAGTATTTT
CDR3: CASSRNRVSGTDTQYF

J: TRBJ1-1
D: NA
V: TRBV11-2
size: NA
DNA: TGTGCCAGCAGGCAACCAGTAGGGACTGAAGCTTTCTTT
CDR3: CASRQPVGTEAFF

J: TRBJ1-2
D: NA
V: TRBV18
size: NA
DNA: TGTGCCAGCTCACCCAGGGCCTCGCCCGCCTATGGCTACACCTTC
CDR3: CASSPRASPAYGYTF

J: TRBJ2-1
D: NA
V: TRBV27
size: NA
DNA: TGTGCCAGCAGTACGGAGAATGAGCAGTTCTTC
CDR3: CASSTENEQFF

J: TRBJ1-5
D: NA
V: TRBV18
size: NA
DNA: TGTGCCAGCTCACGGCAGGACAGTTCTCAGCCCCAGCATTTT
CDR3: CASSRQDSSQPQHF